This T cell receptor (beta chain) came from a study of graft-versus-host responses after intestinal transplantation. Study results and limitations: Among recipient marrow samples, GvH clones were found; some appeared first in ileum or blood.

V lost 6 bases to trimming and J lost 4 bases, with 10 bases between them. Germline V gene data show CDR1 as MDHEN and CDR2 as SYDVKM. CDR3 length: 12 amino acids. Assay used: immunoSEQ multiplex PCR; TCRdb lists only in-frame clones, some missing. The repertoire holds about 100,000 clones, with more than 85% as singletons. Comments on this clone: Its specificity is not known.

This TCR came from a human donor who was the organ donor for an intestinal transplant. The sample here was unstimulated CD4+ T cells sorted from spleen or lymph node cells, taken before transplant. The chain recombines TRBV28 with TRBJ2-7; tentatively, D is TRBD1 (5 bases). CDR3 in amino acids: CASRWQGYEQYF. The CDR3 DNA reads TGTGCCAGCAGGTGGCAGGGATACGAGCAGTACTTC.